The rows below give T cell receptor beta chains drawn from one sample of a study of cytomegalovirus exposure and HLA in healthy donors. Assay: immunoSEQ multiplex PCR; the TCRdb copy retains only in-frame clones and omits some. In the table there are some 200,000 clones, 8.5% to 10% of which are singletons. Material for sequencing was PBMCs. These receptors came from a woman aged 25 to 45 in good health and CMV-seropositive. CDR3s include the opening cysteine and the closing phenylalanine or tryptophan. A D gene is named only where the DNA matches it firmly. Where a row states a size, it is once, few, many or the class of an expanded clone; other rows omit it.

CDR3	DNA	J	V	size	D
CASRLYDGQGPYGYTF	TGTGCCAGCAGACTGTACGATGGACAGGGGCCTTATGGCTACACCTTC	TRBJ1-2	TRBV6-4	NA	TRBD1
CAWSVETGLSNSPLHF	TGTGCCTGGAGTGTGGAGACAGGGCTGAGTAATTCACCCCTCCACTTT	TRBJ1-6	TRBV30	NA	TRBD1
CASNGLAGTDTQYF	TGTGCCAGCAATGGTCTAGCGGGCACAGATACGCAGTATTTT	TRBJ2-3	TRBV2	NA	TRBD2
CASSGPSLEGANTEAFF	TGTGCCAGCAGTGGTCCCTCCTTAGAGGGGGCAAACACTGAAGCTTTCTTT	TRBJ1-1	TRBV6-1	NA	TRBD1
CASSPWGDYGYTF	TGTGCCAGCTCACCTTGGGGAGACTATGGCTACACCTTC	TRBJ1-2	TRBV18	few	NA
CASSSDRAPYNKQFF	TGTGCCAGCAGTTCCGACAGGGCACCCTACAATAAGCAGTTCTTC	TRBJ2-1	TRBV6-5	once	TRBD1
CASRAFVRSDYSNQPQHF	TGCGCCAGCAGGGCCTTCGTCCGATCAGATTATAGCAATCAGCCCCAGCATTTT	TRBJ1-5	TRBV10-1	few	NA
CASSDLLGRETQYF	TGTGCCAGCAGTGACCTACTAGGTCGAGAGACCCAGTACTTC	TRBJ2-5	TRBV25-1	NA	NA
CASSLGLAGYEQYF	TGCGCCAGCAGCTTGGGCCTAGCGGGCTACGAGCAGTACTTC	TRBJ2-7	TRBV4-1	few	TRBD2
CASSGTGSPNNEQFF	TGTGCCAGCAGTGGGACAGGGTCACCGAACAATGAGCAGTTCTTC	TRBJ2-1	TRBV2	NA	TRBD1
CASSQGGTRFNEQFF	TGCGCCAGCAGCCAAGGGGGGACTAGGTTCAATGAGCAGTTCTTC	TRBJ2-1	TRBV4-1	few	TRBD2
CASSVGTGSSYEQYF	TGTGCCAGCAGCGTAGGGACAGGGTCGTCCTACGAGCAGTACTTC	TRBJ2-7	TRBV9	few	TRBD1
CASSLARILLAGEGYEQYF	TGTGCCAGCAGCTTAGCCCGTATTCTATTAGCGGGAGAGGGCTACGAGCAGTACTTC	TRBJ2-7	TRBV7-8	few	TRBD2
CASSLNRRNTEAFF	TGTGCCAGCAGCCTAAACAGGAGGAACACTGAAGCTTTCTTT	TRBJ1-1	TRBV5-4	NA	NA
CATSRDRTSTEAFF	TGTGCCACCTCGAGGGACAGGACGAGCACTGAAGCTTTCTTT	TRBJ1-1	TRBV6-4	few	TRBD1
CAWSLMTGARGGYTF	TGTGCCTGGAGCCTAATGACCGGGGCTCGGGGGGGCTACACCTTC	TRBJ1-2	TRBV30	few	NA
CASSIGTSGIYEQYF	TGTGCCAGTAGTATCGGGACTAGCGGTATCTACGAGCAGTACTTC	TRBJ2-7	TRBV19	NA	TRBD2
CSVEGGRRTGELFF	TGCAGCGTTGAAGGGGGCCGGCGGACCGGGGAGCTGTTTTTT	TRBJ2-2	TRBV29-1	NA	NA
CASSPRTGILYGYTF	TGTGCCAGCTCACCACGGACGGGGATTCTCTATGGCTACACCTTC	TRBJ1-2	TRBV18	NA	NA
CASSYAPSGANVLTF	TGTGCCAGCAGTTACGCGCCATCTGGGGCCAACGTCCTGACTTTC	TRBJ2-6	TRBV6-5	NA	NA
CASSESPASGRDTQYF	TGCGCCAGCAGTGAGTCTCCCGCTAGCGGGAGGGATACGCAGTATTTT	TRBJ2-3	TRBV10-1	NA	TRBD2
CASTPGQGGGGYTF	TGTGCCAGCACCCCCGGACAGGGCGGTGGCGGCTACACCTTC	TRBJ1-2	TRBV9	few	TRBD1
CASSMRQPTDTQYF	TGTGCCAGTAGTATGAGGCAACCCACAGATACGCAGTATTTT	TRBJ2-3	TRBV19	NA	NA
CASSSGGSSYEQYF	TGCGCCAGCAGCTCTGGCGGGAGCTCCTACGAGCAGTACTTC	TRBJ2-7	TRBV5-1	few	TRBD2
CASSTLTGWSNQPQHF	TGTGCCAGTAGTACCCTAACAGGGTGGAGCAATCAGCCCCAGCATTTT	TRBJ1-5	TRBV19	few	NA
CASSKGLSGRVTGELFF	TGTGCCAGCAGCAAAGGACTTAGCGGGAGAGTCACCGGGGAGCTGTTTTTT	TRBJ2-2	TRBV21-1	NA	NA
CSVSTGTAYNEQFF	TGCAGCGTGAGCACCGGGACAGCATACAATGAGCAGTTCTTC	TRBJ2-1	TRBV29-1	few	TRBD1
CASRAGADGYTF	TGTGCCAGTAGGGCAGGGGCGGATGGCTACACCTTC	TRBJ1-2	TRBV19	NA	NA
CASSLGLANTGELFF	TGTGCCAGCAGCTTGGGACTCGCGAACACCGGGGAGCTGTTTTTT	TRBJ2-2	TRBV5-4	NA	NA
CASSGTSGYNEQFF	TGTGCCAGCAGCGGGACTAGCGGGTACAATGAGCAGTTCTTC	TRBJ2-1	TRBV7-6	NA	TRBD2
CASSTRRSGAMNTEAFF	TGCGCCAGCAGCACTCGACGTTCGGGAGCCATGAACACTGAAGCTTTCTTT	TRBJ1-1	TRBV4-1	NA	NA
CASSPLTGREKLFF	TGTGCCAGCAGCCCGCTGACAGGGCGGGAAAAACTGTTTTTT	TRBJ1-4	TRBV11-2	few	TRBD1
CASSFQGDGETQYF	TGCGCCAGCAGCTTCCAGGGTGATGGGGAGACCCAGTACTTC	TRBJ2-5	TRBV5-1	NA	NA
CASRLAGIAETQYF	TGCGCCAGCAGACTAGCGGGAATAGCTGAGACCCAGTACTTC	TRBJ2-5	TRBV5-1	NA	TRBD2
CASSEWGGLGYGYTF	TGTGCCAGCAGTGAATGGGGGGGGCTGGGCTATGGCTACACCTTC	TRBJ1-2	TRBV25-1	NA	NA
CASSTGTGVGATEAFF	TGTGCCAGCAGTACCGGGACAGGGGTCGGGGCCACTGAAGCTTTCTTT	TRBJ1-1	TRBV5-4	few	TRBD1
CAWSLDTAEAFF	TGTGCCTGGAGTCTAGATACCGCTGAAGCTTTCTTT	TRBJ1-1	TRBV30	NA	NA
CASSVGLAANNEQFF	TGTGCCAGCAGCGTAGGACTAGCGGCCAACAATGAGCAGTTCTTC	TRBJ2-1	TRBV9	NA	TRBD2
CASSGQGRNQPQHF	TGTGCCAGCAGTGGACAGGGCAGGAATCAGCCCCAGCATTTT	TRBJ1-5	TRBV6-6	NA	TRBD1
CASSLTSGTDTQYF	TGTGCCAGCAGCCTGACTAGCGGCACAGATACGCAGTATTTT	TRBJ2-3	TRBV7-2	few	TRBD2
CASSLSGRALIDTQYF	TGTGCCAGCAGCTTATCCGGGAGGGCCTTAATAGATACGCAGTATTTT	TRBJ2-3	TRBV7-2	NA	TRBD2
CASSPTYRGEAFF	TGTGCCAGCAGCCCAACATACAGGGGTGAAGCTTTCTTT	TRBJ1-1	TRBV11-2	NA	TRBD1
CASSEAFGGATNEKLFF	TGTGCCAGCAGTGAAGCTTTTGGGGGGGCAACTAATGAAAAACTGTTTTTT	TRBJ1-4	TRBV6-1	NA	NA
CSAMGSREQYF	TGCAGTGCTATGGGCAGCAGGGAGCAGTACTTC	TRBJ2-7	TRBV20-1	NA	NA
CASSLADTIYGYTF	TGCGCCAGCAGCTTGGCCGACACCATCTATGGCTACACCTTC	TRBJ1-2	TRBV5-1	few	NA
CSVEEGTGAYGYTF	TGCAGCGTTGAAGAGGGGACAGGGGCGTATGGCTACACCTTC	TRBJ1-2	TRBV29-1	few	TRBD1
CASRGQGAGASQETQYF	TGTGCCAGCCGGGGACAGGGGGCCGGGGCCAGCCAAGAGACCCAGTACTTC	TRBJ2-5	TRBV19	NA	TRBD1
CASSVTGSSNQPQHF	TGTGCCAGTAGTGTGACCGGGTCTAGCAATCAGCCCCAGCATTTT	TRBJ1-5	TRBV19	NA	NA
CASRDRERETQYF	TGTGCCAGCAGGGACAGGGAGAGGGAGACCCAGTACTTC	TRBJ2-5	TRBV5-4	few	TRBD1
CASSTSPDSNQPQHF	TGTGCCAGTAGTACATCACCAGATAGCAATCAGCCCCAGCATTTT	TRBJ1-5	TRBV19	few	NA
CASSIGTSGATQYF	TGTGCCAGTAGTATCGGGACTAGCGGGGCGACCCAGTACTTC	TRBJ2-5	TRBV19	few	TRBD2
CASSLSAGGGYNEQFF	TGTGCCAGCAGCCTTTCAGCGGGAGGGGGCTACAATGAGCAGTTCTTC	TRBJ2-1	TRBV25-1	once	TRBD2
CASSFWATSGYEQYF	TGCGCCAGCAGCTTCTGGGCGACTAGCGGCTACGAGCAGTACTTC	TRBJ2-7	TRBV5-1	NA	TRBD2